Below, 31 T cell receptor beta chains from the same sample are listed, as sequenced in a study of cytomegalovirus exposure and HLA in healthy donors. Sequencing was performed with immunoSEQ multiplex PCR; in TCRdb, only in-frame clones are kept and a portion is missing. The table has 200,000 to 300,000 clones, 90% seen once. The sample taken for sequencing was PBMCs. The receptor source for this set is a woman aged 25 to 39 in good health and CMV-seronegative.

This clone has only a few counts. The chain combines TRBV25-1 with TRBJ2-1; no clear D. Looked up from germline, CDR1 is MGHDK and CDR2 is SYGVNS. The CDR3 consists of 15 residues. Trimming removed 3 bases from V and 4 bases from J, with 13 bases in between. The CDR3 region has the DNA TGTGCCAGCAGTGATGGTAGTGGACCTTACAATGAGCAGTTCTTC. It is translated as CASSDGSGPYNEQFF.

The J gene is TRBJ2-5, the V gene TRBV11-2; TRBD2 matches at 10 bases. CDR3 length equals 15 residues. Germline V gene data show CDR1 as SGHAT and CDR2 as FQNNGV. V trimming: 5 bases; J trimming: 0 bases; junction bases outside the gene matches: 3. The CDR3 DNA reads TGTGCCAGCAGCCCCGGGACTAGCGACCAAGAGACCCAGTACTTC. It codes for CASSPGTSDQETQYF.

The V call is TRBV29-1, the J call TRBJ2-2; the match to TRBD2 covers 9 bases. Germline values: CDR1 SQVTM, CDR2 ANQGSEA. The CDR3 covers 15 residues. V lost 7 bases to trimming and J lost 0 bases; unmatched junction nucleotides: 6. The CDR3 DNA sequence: TGCAGCGCCCCAGCGGGAGGCTCGAACACCGGGGAGCTGTTTTTT. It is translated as CSAPAGGSNTGELFF.

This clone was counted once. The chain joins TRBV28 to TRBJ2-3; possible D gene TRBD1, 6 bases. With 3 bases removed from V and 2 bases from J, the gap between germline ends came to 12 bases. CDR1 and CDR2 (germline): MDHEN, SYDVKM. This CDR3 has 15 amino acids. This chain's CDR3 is CASSFRAGATDTQYF. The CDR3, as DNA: TGTGCCAGCAGTTTTAGGGCAGGGGCCACAGATACGCAGTATTTT.

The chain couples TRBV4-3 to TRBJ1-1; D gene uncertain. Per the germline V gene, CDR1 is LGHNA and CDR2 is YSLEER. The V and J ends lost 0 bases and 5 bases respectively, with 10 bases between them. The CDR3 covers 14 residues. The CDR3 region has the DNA TGCGCCAGCAGCCAAGAATGGGAATGGACTGAAGCTTTCTTT. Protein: CASSQEWEWTEAFF.

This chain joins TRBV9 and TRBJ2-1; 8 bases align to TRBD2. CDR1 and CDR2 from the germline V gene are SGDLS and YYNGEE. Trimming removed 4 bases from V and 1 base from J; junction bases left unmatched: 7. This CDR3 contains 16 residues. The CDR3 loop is CASSILGGRSYNEQFF. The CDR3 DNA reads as TGTGCCAGCAGCATCCTTGGCGGGAGGTCCTACAATGAGCAGTTCTTC.

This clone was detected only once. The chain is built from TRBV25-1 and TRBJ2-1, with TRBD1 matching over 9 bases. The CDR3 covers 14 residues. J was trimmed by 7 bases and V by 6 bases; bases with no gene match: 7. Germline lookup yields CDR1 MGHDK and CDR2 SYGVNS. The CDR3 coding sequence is TGTGCCAGCAGCGCCGGGACAGGGTTTAATGAGCAGTTCTTC. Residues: CASSAGTGFNEQFF.

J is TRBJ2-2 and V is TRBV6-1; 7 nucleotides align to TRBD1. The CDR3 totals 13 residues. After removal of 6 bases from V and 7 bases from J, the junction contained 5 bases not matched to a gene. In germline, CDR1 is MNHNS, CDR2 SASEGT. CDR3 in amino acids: CASRATGVGELFF. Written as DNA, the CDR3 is TGTGCCAGCAGAGCCACAGGGGTCGGGGAGCTGTTTTTT.

CDR3 residues: CASSRSGGIGYEQFF. The CDR3 DNA reads TGTGCCAGCAGTCGATCCGGGGGAATCGGATATGAGCAGTTCTTC. The J gene is TRBJ2-1, the V gene TRBV28; D is perhaps TRBD2 (6 bases). Trimming cost V 5 bases and J 8 bases, with 19 bases left between them. This CDR3 comprises 15 residues. Per germline, CDR1 MDHEN and CDR2 SYDVKM.

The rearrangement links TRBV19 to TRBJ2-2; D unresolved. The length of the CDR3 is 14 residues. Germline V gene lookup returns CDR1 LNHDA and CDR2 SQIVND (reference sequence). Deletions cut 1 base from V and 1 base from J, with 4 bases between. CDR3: CASSIGQNTGELFF. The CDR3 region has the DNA TGTGCCAGTAGTATAGGGCAGAACACCGGGGAGCTGTTTTTT.

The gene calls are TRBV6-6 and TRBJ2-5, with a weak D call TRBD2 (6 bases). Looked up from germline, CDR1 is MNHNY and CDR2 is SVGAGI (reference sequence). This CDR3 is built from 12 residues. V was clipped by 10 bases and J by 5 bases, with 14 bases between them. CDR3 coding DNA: TGTGCCACCCGGGAGTTGGCGGAGACCCAGTACTTC. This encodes CATRELAETQYF.

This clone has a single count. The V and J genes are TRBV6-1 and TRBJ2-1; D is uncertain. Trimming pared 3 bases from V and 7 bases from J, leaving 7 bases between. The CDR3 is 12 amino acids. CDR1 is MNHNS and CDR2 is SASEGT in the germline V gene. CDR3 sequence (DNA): TGTGCCAGCAGTGACTTCGCGAATGAGCAGTTCTTC. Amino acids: CASSDFANEQFF.

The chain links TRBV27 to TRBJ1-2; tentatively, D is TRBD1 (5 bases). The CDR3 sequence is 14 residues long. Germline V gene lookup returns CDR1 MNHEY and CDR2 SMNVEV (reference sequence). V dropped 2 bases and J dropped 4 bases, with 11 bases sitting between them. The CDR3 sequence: CASSLAGDLYGYTF. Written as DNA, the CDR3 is TGTGCCAGCAGTTTAGCGGGGGACCTCTATGGCTACACCTTC.

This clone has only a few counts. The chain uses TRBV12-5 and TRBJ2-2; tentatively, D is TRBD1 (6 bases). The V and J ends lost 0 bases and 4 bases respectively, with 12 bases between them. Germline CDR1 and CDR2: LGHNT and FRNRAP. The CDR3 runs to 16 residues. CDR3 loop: CASGLVGAPSTGELFF. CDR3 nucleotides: TGTGCTAGTGGTTTGGTGGGGGCCCCGAGCACCGGGGAGCTGTTTTTT.

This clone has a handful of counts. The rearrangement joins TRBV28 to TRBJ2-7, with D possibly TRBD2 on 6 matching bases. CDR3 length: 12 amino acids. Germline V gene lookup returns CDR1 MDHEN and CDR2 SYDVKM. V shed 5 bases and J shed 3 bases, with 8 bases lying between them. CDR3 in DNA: TGTGCCAGCAGTCTAGCGAACTACGAGCAGTACTTC. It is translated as CASSLANYEQYF.

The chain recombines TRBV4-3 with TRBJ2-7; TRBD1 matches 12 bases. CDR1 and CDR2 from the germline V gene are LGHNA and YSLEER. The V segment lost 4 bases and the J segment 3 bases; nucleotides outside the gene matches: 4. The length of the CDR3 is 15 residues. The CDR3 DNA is TGCGCCAGCAGCCCCGGGACAGGGGGCTACTACGAGCAGTACTTC. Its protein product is CASSPGTGGYYEQYF.

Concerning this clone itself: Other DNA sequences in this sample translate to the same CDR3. As DNA, the CDR3 is TGCGCCAGCAGCCAGGGACAGGGGCGCCAGCCCCAGCATTTT. It is translated as CASSQGQGRQPQHF. The chain combines TRBV4-1 with TRBJ1-5, with 10 bases lining up with TRBD1. CDR3 length: 14 amino acids. V lost 3 bases, J lost 7 bases, and 3 bases stayed unmatched. Germline V gene lookup returns CDR1 MGHRA and CDR2 YSYEKL.

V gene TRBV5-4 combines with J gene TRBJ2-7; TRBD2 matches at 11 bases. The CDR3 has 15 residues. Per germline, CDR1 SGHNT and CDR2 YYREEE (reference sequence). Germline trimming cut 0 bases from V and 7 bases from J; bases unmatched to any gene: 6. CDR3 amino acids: CASSLGLAGPVEQYF. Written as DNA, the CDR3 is TGTGCCAGCAGCTTGGGACTAGCGGGACCCGTGGAGCAGTACTTC.

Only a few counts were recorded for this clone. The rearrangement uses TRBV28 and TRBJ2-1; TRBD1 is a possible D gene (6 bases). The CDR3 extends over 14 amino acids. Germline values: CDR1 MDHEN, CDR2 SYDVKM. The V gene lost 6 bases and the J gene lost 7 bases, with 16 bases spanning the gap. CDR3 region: CASSKDRLSNEQFF. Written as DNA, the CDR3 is TGTGCCAGCAGCAAAGACAGGCTTTCGAATGAGCAGTTCTTC.

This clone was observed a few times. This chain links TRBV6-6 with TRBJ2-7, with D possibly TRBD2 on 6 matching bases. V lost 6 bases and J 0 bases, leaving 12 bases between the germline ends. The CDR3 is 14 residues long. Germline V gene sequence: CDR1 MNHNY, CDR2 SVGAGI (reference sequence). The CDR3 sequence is CASRDSGSSYEQYF. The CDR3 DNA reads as TGTGCCAGCAGGGATAGCGGAAGCTCCTACGAGCAGTACTTC.

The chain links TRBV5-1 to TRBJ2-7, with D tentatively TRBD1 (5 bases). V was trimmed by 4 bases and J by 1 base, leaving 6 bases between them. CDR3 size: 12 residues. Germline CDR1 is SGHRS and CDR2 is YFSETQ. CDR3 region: CASSQGSYEQYF. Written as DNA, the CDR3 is TGCGCCAGCAGCCAGGGTTCCTACGAGCAGTACTTC.

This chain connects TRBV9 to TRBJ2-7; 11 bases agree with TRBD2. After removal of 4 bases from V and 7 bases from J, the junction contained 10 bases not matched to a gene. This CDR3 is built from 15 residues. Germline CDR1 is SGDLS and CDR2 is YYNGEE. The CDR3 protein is CASSIVAGGPGEQYF. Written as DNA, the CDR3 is TGTGCCAGCAGCATTGTAGCGGGAGGGCCCGGGGAGCAGTACTTC.

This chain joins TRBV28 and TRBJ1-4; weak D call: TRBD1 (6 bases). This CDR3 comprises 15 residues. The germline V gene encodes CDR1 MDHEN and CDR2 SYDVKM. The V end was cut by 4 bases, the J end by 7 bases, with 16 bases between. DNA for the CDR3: TGTGCCAGCAGTTCCAACAGGGACCGAGCTGAAAAACTGTTTTTT. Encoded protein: CASSSNRDRAEKLFF.

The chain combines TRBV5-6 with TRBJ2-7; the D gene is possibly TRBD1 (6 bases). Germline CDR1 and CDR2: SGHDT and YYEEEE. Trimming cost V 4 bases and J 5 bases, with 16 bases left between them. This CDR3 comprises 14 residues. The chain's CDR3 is CASSPGHRRHEQYF. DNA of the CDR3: TGTGCCAGCAGCCCGGGACACCGTCGCCACGAGCAGTACTTC. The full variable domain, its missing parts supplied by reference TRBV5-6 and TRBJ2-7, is DAGVTQSPTHLIKTRGQQVTLRCSPKSGHDTVSWYQQALGQGPQFIFQYYEEEERQRGNFPDRFSGHQFPNYSSELNVNALLLGDSALYLCASSPGHRRHEQYFGPGTRLTVT.

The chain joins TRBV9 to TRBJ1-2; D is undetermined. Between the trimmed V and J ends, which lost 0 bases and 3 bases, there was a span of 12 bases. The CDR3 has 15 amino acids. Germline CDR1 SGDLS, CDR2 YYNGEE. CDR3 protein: CASSVAERWDYGYTF. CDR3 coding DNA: TGTGCCAGCAGCGTAGCCGAAAGGTGGGACTATGGCTACACCTTC.

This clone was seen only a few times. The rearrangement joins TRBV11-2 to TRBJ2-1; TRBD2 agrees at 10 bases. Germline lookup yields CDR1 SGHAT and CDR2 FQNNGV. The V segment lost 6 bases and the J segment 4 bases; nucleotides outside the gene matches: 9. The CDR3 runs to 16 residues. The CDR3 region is CASRPTGTSVYNEQFF. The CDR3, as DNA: TGTGCCAGCAGACCAACCGGGACTAGCGTATACAATGAGCAGTTCTTC.

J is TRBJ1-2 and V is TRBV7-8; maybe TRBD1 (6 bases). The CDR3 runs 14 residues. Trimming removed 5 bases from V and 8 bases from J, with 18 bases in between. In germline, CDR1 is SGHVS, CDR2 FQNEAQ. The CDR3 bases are TGTGCCAGCAGCCACCGTTGGGGGCTTATCGGCTACACCTTC. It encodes CASSHRWGLIGYTF.

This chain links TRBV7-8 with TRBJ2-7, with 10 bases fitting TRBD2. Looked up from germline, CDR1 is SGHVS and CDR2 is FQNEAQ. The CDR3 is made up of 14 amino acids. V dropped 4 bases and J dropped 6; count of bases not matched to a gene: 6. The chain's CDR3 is CASSWGTSVGEQYF. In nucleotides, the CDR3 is TGTGCCAGCAGCTGGGGGACTAGCGTGGGCGAGCAGTACTTC.

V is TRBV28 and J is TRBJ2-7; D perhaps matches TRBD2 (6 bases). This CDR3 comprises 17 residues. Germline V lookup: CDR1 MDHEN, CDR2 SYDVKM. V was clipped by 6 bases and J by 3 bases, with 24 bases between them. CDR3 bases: TGTGCCAGCAGCGAACTAGGAGGGGCGAGTGTCGGCTACGAGCAGTACTTC. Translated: CASSELGGASVGYEQYF.

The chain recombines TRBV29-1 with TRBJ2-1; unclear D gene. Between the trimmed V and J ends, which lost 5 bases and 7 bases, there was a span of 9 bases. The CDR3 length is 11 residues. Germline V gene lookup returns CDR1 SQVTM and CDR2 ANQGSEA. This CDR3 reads CSVRHINEQFF. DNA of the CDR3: TGCAGCGTTCGTCACATAAATGAGCAGTTCTTC.

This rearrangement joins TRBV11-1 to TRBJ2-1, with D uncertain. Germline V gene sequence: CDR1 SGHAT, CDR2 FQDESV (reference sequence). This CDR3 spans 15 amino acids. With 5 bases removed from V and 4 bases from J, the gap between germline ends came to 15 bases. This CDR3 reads CASSPEVQLYNEQFF. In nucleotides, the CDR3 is TGTGCCAGCAGCCCAGAGGTACAATTATACAATGAGCAGTTCTTC.